The T cell receptor (beta chain) under discussion was sequenced for a study of PD-1 blockade in classical Hodgkin lymphoma. Study as a whole: Patients in the cohort were put on intravenous nivolumab, 3 mg/kg every 2 weeks.

The germline CDR1 and CDR2 sequences are MGHRA and YSYEKL. The CDR3 extends over 18 amino acids. Trimming took off 0 bases at V and 5 bases at J, with 20 bases between the two ends. As for time point: cycle 4 day 1 (C4D1), after six to seven weeks of nivolumab. All patients experienced relapse after autologous stem cell transplantation, and brentuximab vedotin exposure was variable. Generated by immunoSEQ multiplex PCR, the TCRdb table keeps only in-frame clones and is missing some. The sample consists of 80,000 to 100,000 clones, under 95% of them appearing once. The V and J genes are TRBV4-1 and TRBJ1-5; TRBD1 is a possible D gene (6 bases). The source material was peripheral blood mononuclear cells (PBMCs), sampled before the fourth cycle of nivolumab. This receptor was obtained from a human donor with classical Hodgkin lymphoma. The CDR3 reads CASSQDAQPGRGHQPQHF. CDR3 DNA: TGCGCCAGCAGCCAAGATGCCCAACCGGGCAGGGGCCATCAGCCCCAGCATTTT.